Detailed here is one T cell receptor beta chain. The sample belongs to a study of control samples from healthy donors and cancer patients. TCRdb keeps only in-frame clones here, not all; method: immunoSEQ multiplex PCR. The data hold 120,000 or so clones, with 85% to 95% observed a single time. The CDR3 length is 13 residues. CDR1 and CDR2 from the germline V gene are SGHNT and YENEEA. V was clipped by 4 bases and J by 4 bases; unmatched bases: 3. The sample consisted of PBMCs. The chain recombines TRBV11-3 with TRBJ1-1, with 7 bases matching TRBD1. This clonotype was obtained from a man between 50 and 59 years old with head and neck cancer. The CDR3 loop reads CASSSGGGTEAFF. CDR3 in DNA: TGTGCCAGCAGCTCAGGGGGTGGCACTGAAGCTTTCTTT.